These T cell receptor beta chains were read from a single sample in a study of cytomegalovirus exposure and HLA in healthy donors. Method: immunoSEQ multiplex PCR; TCRdb's copy keeps in-frame clones and lacks some. The table lists 150,000 or so clones, about 80% of them singletons. Input material: PBMCs. These receptors came from a man younger than 45 in good health and CMV-seronegative. Both conserved end residues are part of each CDR3. Fields, in order: V gene, J gene, CDR3 protein.

v_gene: TRBV7-9
j_gene: TRBJ1-6
CDR3aa: CASSLVGQGIFALHF

v_gene: TRBV19
j_gene: TRBJ1-4
CDR3aa: CASRFPGGDDEKLFF

v_gene: TRBV30
j_gene: TRBJ1-5
CDR3aa: CAWSVGGLSQPQHF

v_gene: TRBV11-3
j_gene: TRBJ1-1
CDR3aa: CASSLGGSNGVTEAFF

v_gene: TRBV2
j_gene: TRBJ2-7
CDR3aa: CASSETGGPAYEQYF

v_gene: TRBV4-3
j_gene: TRBJ2-7
CDR3aa: CASSHSGTGGYEQYF

v_gene: TRBV4-3
j_gene: TRBJ2-2
CDR3aa: CASSQDLGSGIDTGELFF

v_gene: TRBV11-3
j_gene: TRBJ2-2
CDR3aa: CASSAGTSNTGELFF

v_gene: TRBV15
j_gene: TRBJ2-7
CDR3aa: CATSRERAGGPSEQYF

v_gene: TRBV9
j_gene: TRBJ2-1
CDR3aa: CASSVVGGGAYNEQFF

v_gene: TRBV13
j_gene: TRBJ1-3
CDR3aa: CASSSPGTGDSTIYF

v_gene: TRBV5-1
j_gene: TRBJ2-5
CDR3aa: CASSSGLAGAQYF

v_gene: TRBV11-2
j_gene: TRBJ2-5
CDR3aa: CASSLATAQETQYF

v_gene: TRBV6-1
j_gene: TRBJ1-6
CDR3aa: CASSAGTDSPLHF

v_gene: TRBV14
j_gene: TRBJ2-1
CDR3aa: CASSQSRTSFGSYNEQFF

v_gene: TRBV7-2
j_gene: TRBJ2-1
CDR3aa: CASSLGQAGPNEQFF

v_gene: TRBV4-1
j_gene: TRBJ1-5
CDR3aa: CASSGVNSNQPQHF

v_gene: TRBV7-9
j_gene: TRBJ1-2
CDR3aa: CASSPTIPTGSYGYTF

v_gene: TRBV5-6
j_gene: TRBJ1-5
CDR3aa: CASSLFGTGEGQPQHF

v_gene: TRBV7-9
j_gene: TRBJ1-4
CDR3aa: CASSLGGSGSTNEKLFF

v_gene: TRBV18
j_gene: TRBJ2-3
CDR3aa: CASSPAGASTDTQYF

v_gene: TRBV19
j_gene: TRBJ2-5
CDR3aa: CATRDRGKETQYF

v_gene: TRBV6-5
j_gene: TRBJ1-2
CDR3aa: CASRRQVPTYGYTF

v_gene: TRBV27
j_gene: TRBJ1-6
CDR3aa: CASSFPLVNSPLHF

v_gene: TRBV4-3
j_gene: TRBJ2-5
CDR3aa: CASSQDPGTGLETQYF

v_gene: TRBV19
j_gene: TRBJ1-3
CDR3aa: CASKRQSSSGNTIYF

v_gene: TRBV6-1
j_gene: TRBJ1-4
CDR3aa: CASSADRITTNEKLFF

v_gene: TRBV7-2
j_gene: TRBJ2-7
CDR3aa: CASSLVGQGYEQYF

v_gene: TRBV30
j_gene: TRBJ1-5
CDR3aa: CAWSDQGQINQPQHF

v_gene: TRBV6-5
j_gene: TRBJ2-4
CDR3aa: CASSYSGGKNIQYF

v_gene: TRBV6-6
j_gene: TRBJ1-2
CDR3aa: CASSYSSSNYGYTF

v_gene: TRBV10-3
j_gene: TRBJ2-1
CDR3aa: CAIRSGTGGAHNEQFF

v_gene: TRBV7-9
j_gene: TRBJ2-3
CDR3aa: CASSWAGVSDTQYF

v_gene: TRBV12-5
j_gene: TRBJ2-2
CDR3aa: CASGFDTSLYTGELFF

v_gene: TRBV30
j_gene: TRBJ2-4
CDR3aa: CAWSARRLFAGNIQYF

v_gene: TRBV13
j_gene: TRBJ1-1
CDR3aa: CASSWPASPNTEAFF

v_gene: TRBV5-6
j_gene: TRBJ2-7
CDR3aa: CASSLGLAGANYEQYF

v_gene: TRBV15
j_gene: TRBJ1-5
CDR3aa: CATSRVAAGRNQPQHF

v_gene: TRBV27
j_gene: TRBJ2-1
CDR3aa: CASRTSGQPRKQFF

v_gene: TRBV28
j_gene: TRBJ2-5
CDR3aa: CASSTFSGNKGETQYF

v_gene: TRBV7-3
j_gene: TRBJ2-3
CDR3aa: CASSRTSGSPDTQYF

v_gene: TRBV11-3
j_gene: TRBJ2-7
CDR3aa: CASSLGPQREQYF

v_gene: TRBV7-2
j_gene: TRBJ2-3
CDR3aa: CASSSRDRAGTDTQYF

v_gene: TRBV5-1
j_gene: TRBJ2-5
CDR3aa: CASSLLGGLQETQYF

v_gene: TRBV5-1
j_gene: TRBJ2-2
CDR3aa: CASSLDTPTGELFF

v_gene: TRBV4-1
j_gene: TRBJ1-6
CDR3aa: CASSQEGQWGNSPLHF

v_gene: TRBV28
j_gene: TRBJ1-4
CDR3aa: CASIEGASGEKLFF

v_gene: TRBV4-1
j_gene: TRBJ1-6
CDR3aa: CASSQDGTGRNSPLHF

v_gene: TRBV9
j_gene: TRBJ2-1
CDR3aa: CASSKRGLAGVYNEQFF

v_gene: TRBV20-1
j_gene: TRBJ2-4
CDR3aa: CSASYGNIQYF

v_gene: TRBV28
j_gene: TRBJ1-5
CDR3aa: CASSRDNNQPQHF

v_gene: TRBV7-2
j_gene: TRBJ1-3
CDR3aa: CASSTRTTTGNTIYF

v_gene: TRBV5-1
j_gene: TRBJ2-5
CDR3aa: CASSLARSGRAMETQYF